These 24 T cell receptor beta chains were all obtained from the same sample, sequenced in a study of cytomegalovirus exposure and HLA in healthy donors (dated by TCRdb to about 2017). Preparation of the library involved the immunoSEQ multiplex PCR assay. For the multiplex PCR, a mixture combining 60 forward primers for TCR Vbeta segments and 13 reverse primers for TCR Jbeta segments was used. The table comes from immuneACCESS by way of TCRdb, which keeps in-frame sequences with V and J called. Part of the clones is missing from these tables; in studies checked, under half for an unresolved V gene and the rest for unknown reasons. A total of about 93,000 clones appear in this sample, around 77% of them only once. The ten largest clones add up to approximately 0.56% of the sample. The sequenced material came from PBMCs. The receptors originated from a man under 40 in good health and CMV-seronegative.

This clone has a handful of counts. The rearrangement links TRBV6-1 to TRBJ1-2; 10 bases match TRBD1. V lost 3 bases to trimming and J lost 5 bases; unmatched junction nucleotides: 6. CDR1 is MNHNS, CDR2 SASEGT, per germline. This CDR3 is built from 15 residues. The CDR3 loop reads CASSDRDRGFYGYTF. For the CDR3, the DNA is TGTGCCAGCAGTGACCGGGACAGGGGATTTTATGGCTACACCTTC.

This clone has just a few counts. The chain recombines TRBV21-1 with TRBJ2-2; the table calls TRBD2, which could not be checked here. TRBV21-1 is labeled a pseudogene. The CDR3 covers 16 residues. CDR3 protein: CARLTSGSANTGELFF. In nucleotides, the CDR3 is TGTGCCAGGCTGACTAGCGGGAGCGCTAACACCGGGGAGCTGTTTTTT.

The chain links TRBV29-1 to TRBJ2-5; the D gene is possibly TRBD2 (6 bases). This CDR3 is 13 amino acids long. Trimming cost V 4 bases and J 1 base, with 10 bases left between them. Germline assignment: CDR1 SQVTM and CDR2 ANQGSEA. CDR3 nucleotide sequence: TGCAGCGTTGTCTTGGGGGGCCAAGAGACCCAGTACTTC. It is translated as CSVVLGGQETQYF. Based on the CDR3 plus reference TRBV29-1 and TRBJ2-5, the full variable domain is SAVISQKPSRDICQRGTSLTIQCQVDSQVTMMFWYRQQPGQSLTLIATANQGSEATYESGFVIDKFPISRPNLTFSTLTVSNMSPEDSSIYLCSVVLGGQETQYFGPGTRLLVL.

The chain couples TRBV11-2 to TRBJ2-1; D gene uncertain. From germline, CDR1 is SGHAT and CDR2 FQNNGV. Trimming left V 1 base short and J 0 bases short, with 7 bases between. CDR3 length: 15 residues. In nucleotides, the CDR3 is TGTGCCAGCAGCTTAGGTCGGAGCTCCTACAATGAGCAGTTCTTC. Translation: CASSLGRSSYNEQFF.

The V and J genes are TRBV11-3 and TRBJ2-3; perhaps TRBD2 as D (5 bases). From germline, CDR1 is SGHNT and CDR2 YENEEA. The CDR3 has 15 residues. V was clipped by 7 bases and J by 1 base, with 15 bases between them. The CDR3 DNA reads as TGTGCCAGCAACCTGAGGGCGAGCGGCACAGATACGCAGTATTTT. Its protein product is CASNLRASGTDTQYF.

The chain has TRBV4-3 and TRBJ2-5; a possible D gene is TRBD2 (7 bases). Germline CDR1 and CDR2: LGHNA and YSLEER. CDR3 size: 16 residues. Trimming took off 0 bases at V and 2 bases at J, with 13 bases between the two ends. The CDR3 here is CASSQEGGTTQETQYF. The CDR3 DNA follows: TGCGCCAGCAGCCAAGAGGGGGGGACAACACAAGAGACCCAGTACTTC.

The chain recombines TRBV19 with TRBJ1-1; D remains unclear. The CDR3 covers 15 residues. CDR1 is LNHDA and CDR2 is SQIVND in the germline V gene (reference sequence). V lost 5 bases and J lost 0, with 13 bases in between. CDR3 protein: CASSFHPTMNTEAFF. The CDR3 nucleotides read TGTGCCAGTAGTTTCCACCCTACTATGAACACTGAAGCTTTCTTT.

J is TRBJ2-5 and V is TRBV18; tentative D call: TRBD1 (5 bases). The germline gives CDR1 KGHSH, CDR2 LQKENI. Trimming left V 3 bases short and J 4 bases short, with 15 bases between. This CDR3 spans 15 amino acids. The chain's CDR3 is CASSPSTVQGETQYF. DNA for the CDR3: TGTGCCAGCTCACCGTCGACAGTCCAAGGAGAGACCCAGTACTTC.

V is TRBV5-4 and J is TRBJ2-1; 10 positions match TRBD2. V shed 4 bases, J shed 3 bases, and the junction held 7 bases outside the gene matches. This CDR3 region has 16 residues. CDR1 and CDR2 (germline): SGHNT, YYREEE (reference sequence). This CDR3 reads CASSRKTSGHYNEQFF. The CDR3 DNA follows: TGTGCCAGCAGCCGAAAGACTAGCGGGCACTACAATGAGCAGTTCTTC.

V gene TRBV7-2 combines with J gene TRBJ1-5; TRBD1 matches 8 bases. Germline CDR1 and CDR2: SGHTA and FQGNSA. The CDR3 is made up of 15 amino acids. V dropped 1 base and J dropped 7; count of bases not matched to a gene: 6. Here the CDR3 reads CASSLDRGMWQPQHF. In DNA form, the CDR3 reads TGTGCCAGCAGCTTAGACAGGGGGATGTGGCAGCCCCAGCATTTT.

This chain joins TRBV20-1 and TRBJ1-2; maybe TRBD1 (5 bases). Germline CDR1 reads DFQATT; CDR2 reads SNEGSKA (reference sequence). This CDR3 region has 11 residues. Trimming took 3 bases from V and 8 from J, leaving 10 bases between them. The CDR3 sequence: CSASWGVGYTF. CDR3 coding DNA: TGCAGTGCTAGTTGGGGCGTGGGCTACACCTTC.

The chain links TRBV6-5 to TRBJ1-2; D is uncertain. Germline lookup yields CDR1 MNHEY and CDR2 SVGAGI. This CDR3 has 15 residues. Trimming pared 0 bases from V and 6 bases from J, leaving 14 bases between. In nucleotides, the CDR3 is TGTGCCAGCAGTTACTCGGTACAGAGCCTTAATGGCTACACCTTC. Protein: CASSYSVQSLNGYTF.

The CDR3 sequence is CASSVELKATGYGYTF. The DNA of the CDR3 is TGTGCCAGCAGCGTAGAATTAAAGGCGACAGGCTATGGCTACACCTTC. The chain recombines TRBV9 with TRBJ1-2; tentative D call: TRBD1 (6 bases). Germline CDR1 and CDR2: SGDLS and YYNGEE. The CDR3 sequence is 16 residues long. V gave up 0 bases and J gave up 4 bases, with 16 bases separating them.

The chain combines TRBV5-4 with TRBJ2-7, with TRBD2 matching 7 bases. This CDR3 is 14 amino acids long. Germline CDR1 SGHNT, CDR2 YYREEE (reference sequence). The J segment lost 3 bases and the V segment lost 1 base, leaving 4 bases of the junction unmatched. The chain's CDR3 is CASSLSGADYEQYF. CDR3 DNA sequence: TGTGCCAGCAGCTTGAGCGGGGCAGACTACGAGCAGTACTTC.

The J gene is TRBJ1-5, the V gene TRBV19, with no clear D. V gave up 3 bases and J gave up 0 bases, with 9 bases separating them. The CDR3 has 15 residues. Germline CDR1 is LNHDA and CDR2 is SQIVND (reference sequence). CDR3 sequence reads: CASSIASYSNQPQHF. CDR3 sequence (DNA): TGTGCCAGTAGTATCGCATCCTATAGCAATCAGCCCCAGCATTTT.

The chain couples TRBV18 to TRBJ2-6; D may be TRBD1 (6 bases). Trimming pared 2 bases from V and 2 bases from J, leaving 10 bases between. This CDR3 has 16 amino acids. Germline CDR1 is KGHSH and CDR2 is LQKENI. This chain's CDR3 is CASSPGAGAGANVLTF. In DNA form, the CDR3 reads TGTGCCAGCTCACCAGGGGCAGGGGCTGGGGCCAACGTCCTGACTTTC.

J is TRBJ1-2 and V is TRBV11-2, with a tentative D call TRBD1 (6 bases). V was pared by 7 bases and J by 4 bases, with 13 bases between. In germline, CDR1 is SGHAT, CDR2 FQNNGV. This CDR3 spans 13 amino acids. Here the CDR3 reads CASTVDRTYGYTF. The CDR3 DNA reads as TGTGCCAGCACCGTTGACAGGACCTATGGCTACACCTTC.

The V and J genes are TRBV9 and TRBJ2-2; TRBD2 matches at 7 bases. The germline V gene encodes CDR1 SGDLS and CDR2 YYNGEE. Unmatched junction bases numbered 6, after V lost 0 bases and J lost 7 bases. The CDR3 extends over 15 amino acids. The CDR3 coding sequence is TGTGCCAGCAGCGTAGGACGGCGGACTAGCGGGGAGCTGTTTTTT. This translates into CASSVGRRTSGELFF. The full variable domain, completed using reference TRBV9 and TRBJ2-2, is DSGVTQTPKHLITATGQRVTLRCSPRSGDLSVYWYQQSLDQGLQFLIQYYNGEERAKGNILERFSAQQFPDLHSELNLSSLELGDSALYFCASSVGRRTSGELFFGEGSRLTVL.

The chain has TRBV19 and TRBJ2-2, with 7 positions matching TRBD1. Trimming took 6 bases from V and 1 from J; bases not matched to a gene: 5. Germline CDR1 is LNHDA and CDR2 is SQIVND (reference sequence). The length of the CDR3 is 15 residues. The DNA for the CDR3 is TGTGCCAGTAGCCAACAGGGGATGAACACCGGGGAGCTGTTTTTT. Encoded protein: CASSQQGMNTGELFF.

This clone has more than one count but fewer than ten. The CDR3: CASSHDRGSGYTF. The CDR3 DNA is TGTGCCAGCAGCCACGACAGGGGGTCTGGCTACACCTTC. J is TRBJ1-2 and V is TRBV14; 9 nucleotides match TRBD1. This CDR3 has 13 amino acids. The V gene's germline CDR1 is SGHDN and CDR2 FVKESK. The V and J ends lost 3 bases and 7 bases, in that order; junction bases with no gene match: 3.

This clone came up a few times. This chain links TRBV5-1 with TRBJ1-5; D is perhaps TRBD1 (5 bases). With 0 bases removed from V and 7 bases from J, the gap between germline ends came to 8 bases. CDR3 size: 13 residues. The germline CDR1 and CDR2 sequences are SGHRS and YFSETQ. CDR3 DNA: TGCGCCAGCAGCTTGGGGCGGGGCCAGCCCCAGCATTTT. Protein product: CASSLGRGQPQHF.

V is TRBV5-8 and J is TRBJ2-1, with a tentative D call TRBD1 (6 bases). V shed 5 bases and J shed 4 bases, with 10 bases lying between them. The V gene's germline CDR1 is SGHTS and CDR2 YDEGEE. This CDR3 region has 13 residues. Here the CDR3 DNA reads TGTGCCAGCAGTGGGACAATTTACAATGAGCAGTTCTTC. Encoded protein: CASSGTIYNEQFF. Variable domain in full (rest from reference TRBV5-8 and TRBJ2-1): EAGVTQSPTHLIKTRGQQATLRCSPISGHTSVYWYQQALGLGLQFLLWYDEGEERNRGNFPPRFSGRQFPNYSSELNVNALELEDSALYLCASSGTIYNEQFFGPGTRLTVL.

This chain joins TRBV6-5 and TRBJ1-2, with TRBD1 matching 8 bases. J lost 5 bases, V lost 6 bases, and 11 bases had no gene match. CDR3 size: 15 residues. Looked up from germline, CDR1 is MNHEY and CDR2 is SVGAGI. As DNA, the CDR3 is TGTGCCAGCAGGAGGCTACAGGGGGAGCCATATGGCTACACCTTC. It codes for CASRRLQGEPYGYTF.

The chain combines TRBV6-1 with TRBJ1-3; D uncertain. The CDR3 contains 15 residues. V was pared by 5 bases and J by 0 bases, with 11 bases between. The germline CDR1 and CDR2 sequences are MNHNS and SASEGT. The DNA of the CDR3 is TGTGCCAGCAGTAATCAACAGCTCTCTGGAAACACCATATATTTT. Translating gives CASSNQQLSGNTIYF.